According to its frequency, the clone carrying this T cell receptor (beta chain) is medium-sized. Antigen: not known. The data derive from a study of T cell clusters in autoimmune cytopenias. Whole-study results and caveats: TRB repertoire shifts in secondary cytopenia and chronic lymphocytic leukemia mostly reflected lymphoma, not autoimmunity.

The length of the CDR3 is 14 residues. Each sample's input was 200 to 300 ng genomic DNA, some 38,000 genome equivalents. Multiplex touch-down PCR amplified TRB using TRB-A and TRB-B pools in one tube. TCRdb reprocessed the multiplex PCR reads and stores each CDR3 protein as one record, lacking DNA. The sample is made up of roughly 2,500 distinct CDR3 sequences, and the top ten hold more than 25% of it. This TCR derives from a human donor with an autoimmune cytopenia or autoimmune hepatitis (not recorded which). The material sequenced was peripheral blood. The genes are TRBV12-3 or TRBV12-4 and TRBJ1-1; the D gene TCRdb calls, TRBD1, cannot be checked with no DNA. This CDR3 is CASSWGPQGTEAFF.